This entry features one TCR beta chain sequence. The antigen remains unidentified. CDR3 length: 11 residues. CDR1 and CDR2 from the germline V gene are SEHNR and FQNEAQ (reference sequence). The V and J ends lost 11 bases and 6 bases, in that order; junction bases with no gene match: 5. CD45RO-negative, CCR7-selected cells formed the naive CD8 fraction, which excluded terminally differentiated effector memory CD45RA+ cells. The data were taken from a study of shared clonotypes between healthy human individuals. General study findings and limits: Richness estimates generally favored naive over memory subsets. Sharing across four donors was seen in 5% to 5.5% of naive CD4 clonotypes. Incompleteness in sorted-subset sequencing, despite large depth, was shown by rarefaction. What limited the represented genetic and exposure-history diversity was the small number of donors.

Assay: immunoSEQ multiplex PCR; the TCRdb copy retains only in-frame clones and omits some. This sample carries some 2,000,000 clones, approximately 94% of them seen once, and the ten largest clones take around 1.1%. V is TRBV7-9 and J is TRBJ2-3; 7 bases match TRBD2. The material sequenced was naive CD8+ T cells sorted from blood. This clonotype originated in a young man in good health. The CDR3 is CAGSGSDTQYF. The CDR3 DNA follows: TGTGCCGGTAGCGGGTCCGATACGCAGTATTTT.